The 17 T cell receptor beta chains reported below all come from one sample, sequenced in a study of T cell responses to AZD1222 COVID-19 vaccine (dated by TCRdb to the early 2020s). The library was made by the immunoSEQ multiplex PCR assay. Sourced from immuneACCESS, this table was stored by TCRdb with only in-frame sequences that have V and J called. A share of the clones is absent; for the studies checked, an unresolved V gene accounts for under half, and the remainder has no known explanation. This sample holds approximately 150,000 clones; 94% were observed only once. The ten largest clones take up 4.5% to 5.5% of the sample. This specimen's time point label, per the study, means: about 28 days (+/-7) after the second vaccine dose. Sequenced here: peripheral blood, sampled 28 days after the second AZD1222 dose. The source of these receptors is an adult who received the AZD1222 COVID-19 vaccine.

The chain joins TRBV11-1 to TRBJ2-1; a weak D match, TRBD1 (6 bases). Trimming took 1 base from V and 12 from J, leaving 13 bases between them. The germline V gene encodes CDR1 SGHAT and CDR2 FQDESV (reference sequence). The CDR3 is 13 amino acids. The CDR3 DNA follows: TGTGCCAGCAGCTTAGGGGACACCCGGCGGCAGTTCTTC. Translating gives CASSLGDTRRQFF. The variable domain in full, with the rest retrieved from reference TRBV11-1 and TRBJ2-1, is EAEVAQSPRYKITEKSQAVAFWCDPISGHATLYWYRQILGQGPELLVQFQDESVVDDSQLPKDRFSAERLKGVDSTLKIQPAELGDSAMYLCASSLGDTRRQFFGPGTRLTVL.

This clone has a single count. The genes are TRBV5-1 and TRBJ2-1; 7 bases map to TRBD2. The junction had 10 bases not matched to a gene; V was cut back by 6 bases and J by 4 bases. Per the germline V gene, CDR1 is SGHRS and CDR2 is YFSETQ. This CDR3 has 15 residues. The CDR3 nucleotides are TGCGCCAGCACCCCCGCAGCGGGGAATTACAATGAGCAGTTCTTC. Encoded protein: CASTPAAGNYNEQFF.

The chain recombines TRBV11-2 with TRBJ1-5; 8 bases agree with TRBD1. Germline CDR1 SGHAT, CDR2 FQNNGV. The CDR3 runs 15 residues. V gave up 5 bases and J gave up 1 base; unmatched junction bases: 4. CDR3 nucleotide sequence: TGTGCCAGCAGCCTGGACAGGGACAGCAATCAGCCCCAGCATTTT. This codes for CASSLDRDSNQPQHF.

The chain combines TRBV19 with TRBJ1-1; D perhaps matches TRBD1 (6 bases). CDR3 size: 15 residues. Germline V gene lookup returns CDR1 LNHDA and CDR2 SQIVND (reference sequence). Trimming took 3 bases from V and 6 from J, leaving 17 bases between them. CDR3 bases: TGTGCCAGTAGTATGAAGGCAGGGGTACTTCCTGAAGCTTTCTTT. Translation: CASSMKAGVLPEAFF.

This chain joins TRBV2 and TRBJ1-4; unclear D gene. CDR3 size: 14 residues. The V gene lost 6 bases and the J gene lost 7 bases, with 15 bases spanning the gap. Germline CDR1 reads SNHLY; CDR2 reads FYNNEI. The CDR3 loop reads CASRVRTEPEKLFF. The CDR3 nucleotides read TGTGCCAGCAGGGTCCGGACCGAACCTGAAAAACTGTTTTTT.

This chain uses TRBV7-8 with TRBJ1-5; perhaps TRBD1 as D (5 bases). The CDR3 covers 18 residues. V gave up 7 bases and J gave up 1 base, with 23 bases separating them. CDR1 and CDR2 (germline): SGHVS, FQNEAQ. In DNA, the CDR3 is TGTGCCAGCACCCACCGGGACTCGATCTTAGGGAGCAATCAGCCCCAGCATTTT. Translation: CASTHRDSILGSNQPQHF. The variable domain in full, with the rest retrieved from reference TRBV7-8 and TRBJ1-5, is GAGVSQSPRYKVAKRGQDVALRCDPISGHVSLFWYQQALGQGPEFLTYFQNEAQLDKSGLPSDRFFAERPEGSVSTLKIQRTQQEDSAVYLCASTHRDSILGSNQPQHFGDGTRLSIL.

The chain joins TRBV28 to TRBJ1-4; D call uncertain. Germline CDR1 and CDR2: MDHEN and SYDVKM. V lost 8 bases, J lost 2 bases, and 15 bases lay in between. The CDR3 loop spans 15 amino acids. The CDR3 here is CASSTWEGTNEKLFF. The CDR3 bases are TGTGCCAGCTCAACCTGGGAGGGCACTAATGAAAAACTGTTTTTT.

This clone was detected once. The V and J genes are TRBV14 and TRBJ1-4; D unresolved. The CDR3 contains 12 residues. Between the trimmed V and J ends, which lost 0 bases and 7 bases, there was a span of 3 bases. Germline V lookup: CDR1 SGHDN, CDR2 FVKESK. CDR3 sequence (DNA): TGTGCCAGCAGCCAAGAAACTGAAAAACTGTTTTTT. Translation: CASSQETEKLFF. Using reference TRBV14 and TRBJ1-4 for the parts outside the CDR3, the full variable domain is EAGVTQFPSHSVIEKGQTVTLRCDPISGHDNLYWYRRVMGKEIKFLLHFVKESKQDESGMPNNRFLAERTGGTYSTLKVQPAELEDSGVYFCASSQETEKLFFGSGTQLSVL.

This chain uses TRBV5-8 with TRBJ2-1; the D gene could be TRBD1 or TRBD2 (5 bases each). The CDR3 is 15 amino acids. The germline gives CDR1 SGHTS, CDR2 YDEGEE. The V end was cut by 0 bases, the J end by 7 bases, with 14 bases between. DNA for the CDR3: TGTGCCAGCAGCTTGGCCAGCGTCAGGGAGAATGAGCAGTTCTTC. This sequence encodes CASSLASVRENEQFF.

The chain employs TRBV4-2 and TRBJ2-2; 8 bases line up with TRBD1. The V and J ends lost 1 base and 7 bases, in that order; junction bases with no gene match: 5. Germline CDR1 reads LGHNA; CDR2 reads YNFKEQ. CDR3 length equals 15 residues. The CDR3 is CASSQGTGGIGELFF. The CDR3 DNA reads TGTGCCAGCAGCCAAGGCACAGGGGGGATCGGGGAGCTGTTTTTT.

The gene calls are TRBV19 and TRBJ1-6; no definite D call. Deletions cut 1 base from V and 10 bases from J, with 11 bases between. There are 14 residues in the CDR3. Germline V CDR1 and CDR2: LNHDA, SQIVND (reference sequence). The CDR3 reads CASSIGIQTSPLHF. Here the CDR3 DNA reads TGTGCCAGTAGTATAGGAATTCAGACGTCACCCCTCCACTTT.

This chain joins TRBV6-5 and TRBJ1-1; no definite D call. Trimming took off 8 bases at V and 3 bases at J, with 13 bases between the two ends. This CDR3 region has 13 residues. The germline CDR1 and CDR2 sequences are MNHEY and SVGAGI. The CDR3 protein is CASVEELDTEAFF. The CDR3 nucleotides are TGTGCCAGCGTCGAGGAATTGGACACTGAAGCTTTCTTT.

The chain joins TRBV11-1 to TRBJ1-1; D may be TRBD1 (6 bases). This CDR3 is 13 amino acids long. The V end was cut by 8 bases, the J end by 4 bases, with 14 bases between. Looked up from germline, CDR1 is SGHAT and CDR2 is FQDESV (reference sequence). The CDR3: CASWGGQTTEAFF. The CDR3 coding sequence is TGTGCCAGCTGGGGAGGACAGACCACTGAAGCTTTCTTT.

A note on this clone: Other DNA sequences of this sample code for an identical CDR3. V usage is TRBV9 and J usage is TRBJ2-1; 7 nucleotides align to TRBD2. The CDR3 consists of 16 residues. Germline CDR1 SGDLS, CDR2 YYNGEE. The ends lost 0 bases at V and 0 bases at J; junction bases unmatched: 3. The CDR3 loop is CASSVAGGSSYNEQFF. The CDR3, as DNA: TGTGCCAGCAGCGTAGCCGGCGGGAGCTCCTACAATGAGCAGTTCTTC. Complete variable domain (other parts from reference TRBV9 and TRBJ2-1): DSGVTQTPKHLITATGQRVTLRCSPRSGDLSVYWYQQSLDQGLQFLIQYYNGEERAKGNILERFSAQQFPDLHSELNLSSLELGDSALYFCASSVAGGSSYNEQFFGPGTRLTVL.

The chain joins TRBV7-3 to TRBJ2-1, with 10 bases identical to TRBD1. The V gene's germline CDR1 is SGHTA and CDR2 FQGTGA. The CDR3 contains 15 residues. V shed 4 bases, J shed 8 bases, and the junction held 8 bases outside the gene matches. For the CDR3, the DNA is TGTGCCAGCAGCTCGGGACAGGGGACTTACGATGAGCAGTTCTTC. Protein sequence: CASSSGQGTYDEQFF.

J is TRBJ2-7 and V is TRBV9, with a tentative D call TRBD2 (6 bases). V was clipped by 2 bases and J by 0 bases, with 15 bases between them. The CDR3 is made up of 16 amino acids. Per the germline V gene, CDR1 is SGDLS and CDR2 is YYNGEE. CDR3 loop: CASSVLPTTSSYEQYF. For the CDR3, the DNA is TGTGCCAGCAGCGTCCTCCCCACGACTAGCTCCTACGAGCAGTACTTC. Filled out from reference TRBV9 and TRBJ2-7, the complete variable domain reads DSGVTQTPKHLITATGQRVTLRCSPRSGDLSVYWYQQSLDQGLQFLIQYYNGEERAKGNILERFSAQQFPDLHSELNLSSLELGDSALYFCASSVLPTTSSYEQYFGPGTRLTVT.

The V and J genes are TRBV15 and TRBJ2-5; TRBD2 matches at 8 bases. This CDR3 has 16 amino acids. Per germline, CDR1 LNHNV and CDR2 YYDKDF (reference sequence). V shed 3 bases and J 3 bases; nucleotides not matched to a gene: 9. The CDR3 region has the DNA TGTGCCACCAGCAGCTCCCGCGATAGCGGGAAAGAGACCCAGTACTTC. Amino acids: CATSSSRDSGKETQYF.